This TCR beta chain emerged from a study of T cell responses to AZD1222 COVID-19 vaccine. Sequenced by immunoSEQ multiplex PCR; TCRdb stores in-frame clones only, minus some. The sample has under 150,000 clones; roughly 90% are singletons. CDR1 is SGDLS and CDR2 is YYNGEE in the germline V gene. This CDR3 contains 16 residues. The ends were cut back, 3 bases at V and 5 bases at J, with 20 bases in the middle. Material: peripheral blood, obtained on day 0 of AZD1222 vaccination. This clonotype originated in an adult in good health. The rearrangement uses TRBV9 and TRBJ1-2, with D possibly being TRBD1 (6 bases). As DNA, the CDR3 is TGTGCCAGCAGCGCCCGAGATACAGGGTTCGGATATGGCTACACCTTC. Its translation: CASSARDTGFGYGYTF.